The next 30 T cell receptor beta chains were all read from a single sample in a study of OX40 agonist ivuxolimab in advanced cancers. Sequencing was performed with immunoSEQ multiplex PCR; in TCRdb, only in-frame clones are kept and a portion is missing. The sample has some 54,000 clones; about nine tenths are singletons. The sample in question was CD4+ or CD8+ T cells sorted from blood, obtained in a trial of the OX40 agonist ivuxolimab. The receptors were sampled from an adult with an advanced solid tumor such as melanoma, head and neck, liver or kidney cancer.

The V and J genes are TRBV10-3 and TRBJ2-2, with 7 positions matching TRBD2. Unmatched junction bases numbered 3, after V lost 8 bases and J lost 0 bases. Looked up from germline, CDR1 is ENHRY and CDR2 is SYGVKD. The CDR3 consists of 14 residues. CDR3 in DNA: TGTGCCATCGGTAGCGGGTCGAACACCGGGGAGCTGTTTTTT. It codes for CAIGSGSNTGELFF.

The chain combines TRBV6-5 with TRBJ2-7; perhaps TRBD1 as D (5 bases). CDR3 length: 12 residues. The germline gives CDR1 MNHEY, CDR2 SVGAGI. Trimming left V 5 bases short and J 6 bases short, with 11 bases between. CDR3 in amino acids: CASSHQGGEQYF. DNA of the CDR3: TGTGCCAGCAGTCATCAGGGTGGCGAGCAGTACTTC.

This clone has just a few counts. The chain combines TRBV18 with TRBJ1-5; 7 bases line up with TRBD1. Germline loops: CDR1 KGHSH, CDR2 LQKENI. CDR3 size: 15 residues. The V and J ends lost 3 bases and 3 bases, in that order; junction bases with no gene match: 5. In DNA, the CDR3 is TGTGCCAGCTCACCTCCGGGACAGCACAATCAGCCCCAGCATTTT. Protein: CASSPPGQHNQPQHF.

V usage is TRBV4-1 and J usage is TRBJ2-7; TRBD2 might be the D (6 bases). Germline V gene sequence: CDR1 MGHRA, CDR2 YSYEKL. The length of the CDR3 is 15 residues. V lost 0 bases, J lost 3 bases, and 12 bases lay in between. CDR3 protein: CASSQEGTVFYEQYF. DNA of the CDR3: TGCGCCAGCAGCCAAGAGGGGACTGTCTTCTACGAGCAGTACTTC.

The J gene is TRBJ2-2, the V gene TRBV6-6; 11 nucleotides agree with TRBD1. The CDR3 totals 15 residues. CDR1 and CDR2 (germline): MNHNY, SVGAGI (reference sequence). The V segment lost 6 bases and the J segment 5 bases; nucleotides outside the gene matches: 5. The CDR3 DNA follows: TGTGCCAGCAGCGGGACAGGGGGAGGTACCGGGGAGCTGTTTTTT. This codes for CASSGTGGGTGELFF.

This chain uses TRBV4-2 with TRBJ1-5; perhaps TRBD1 as D (5 bases). With 1 base removed from V and 5 bases from J, the gap between germline ends came to 15 bases. The CDR3 spans 16 residues. The germline gives CDR1 LGHNA, CDR2 YNFKEQ. In nucleotides, the CDR3 is TGTGCCAGCAGCCAAGCCGGGGACGCGATTTATCAGCCCCAGCATTTT. Translated: CASSQAGDAIYQPQHF.

Concerning this clone itself: An end of the junction does not agree with germline; a read error may underlie this. The chain couples TRBV6-1 to TRBJ1-4; tentative D call: TRBD1 (6 bases). Germline lookup yields CDR1 MNHNS and CDR2 SASEGT. The CDR3 sequence is 14 residues long. The CDR3 nucleotides are TGTGCCAGCAGCGAAGGGGGTACTGGTGAAAAACTGTTTTTT. It is translated as CASSEGGTGEKLFF.

The rearrangement links TRBV7-6 to TRBJ1-5; 7 bases agree with TRBD1. The trim removed 3 bases at V and 0 bases at J, leaving 2 bases unmatched. This CDR3 is 15 amino acids long. The germline gives CDR1 SGHVS, CDR2 FNYEAQ. The CDR3 DNA sequence: TGTGCCAGCAGCTTGGGGACAGATAGCAATCAGCCCCAGCATTTT. It translates to CASSLGTDSNQPQHF.

V gene TRBV19 combines with J gene TRBJ2-3; D uncertain. CDR1 LNHDA and CDR2 SQIVND come from the germline V gene (reference sequence). Deletions cut 5 bases from V and 6 bases from J, with 15 bases between. The CDR3 has 14 amino acids. This CDR3 reads CASSSGSVGDTQYF. For the CDR3, the DNA is TGTGCCAGTAGTTCCGGGTCGGTGGGGGATACGCAGTATTTT.

The chain uses TRBV5-1 and TRBJ1-2; unclear D gene. The germline gives CDR1 SGHRS, CDR2 YFSETQ. Trimming pared 4 bases from V and 7 bases from J, leaving 17 bases between. The CDR3 length is 14 residues. CDR3 in DNA: TGCGCCAGCAGCAGTTTTGGGGATGCGGGTGGCTACACCTTC. Protein: CASSSFGDAGGYTF.

The chain is built from TRBV2 and TRBJ1-1; D gene ambiguous. The germline V gene has CDR1 SNHLY and CDR2 FYNNEI. Deletions cut 2 bases from V and 0 bases from J, with 7 bases between. The CDR3 is 14 amino acids. CDR3 sequence (DNA): TGTGCCAGCAGTGAATTGGCACTGAACACTGAAGCTTTCTTT. Translating it yields CASSELALNTEAFF.

The chain has TRBV9 and TRBJ2-2, with D unclear. The CDR3 is 12 amino acids. V was pared by 0 bases and J by 8 bases, with 5 bases between. The germline V gene has CDR1 SGDLS and CDR2 YYNGEE. Here the CDR3 reads CASSVGGGELFF. CDR3 bases: TGTGCCAGCAGCGTAGGGGGAGGGGAGCTGTTTTTT.

V and J are TRBV29-1 and TRBJ2-2; 9 nucleotides match TRBD2. The CDR3 contains 17 residues. V dropped 5 bases and J dropped 6; count of bases not matched to a gene: 16. Per germline, CDR1 SQVTM and CDR2 ANQGSEA. CDR3 in DNA: TGCAGCGTTCCAATGACTCGCGGGGGGGCCCTTTCCGGGGAGCTGTTTTTT. Translation gives CSVPMTRGGALSGELFF.

Worth noting for this clone: Within the sample, other DNA sequences also encode this same CDR3. The chain recombines TRBV7-2 with TRBJ2-7; D not resolved. The germline V gene has CDR1 SGHTA and CDR2 FQGNSA. Trimming pared 0 bases from V and 2 bases from J, leaving 5 bases between. This CDR3 contains 13 residues. The CDR3: CASSLASPYEQYF. In DNA form, the CDR3 reads TGTGCCAGCAGCTTAGCGTCCCCCTACGAGCAGTACTTC.

V gene TRBV30 combines with J gene TRBJ1-2; no reliable D call. Looked up from germline, CDR1 is GTSNPN and CDR2 is SVGIG (reference sequence). Trimming removed 3 bases from V and 3 bases from J, with 11 bases in between. The CDR3 consists of 13 residues. The CDR3 region is CAWSADLYYGYTF. The CDR3 region has the DNA TGTGCCTGGAGCGCGGACCTTTACTATGGCTACACCTTC. Variable domain in full (rest from reference TRBV30 and TRBJ1-2): SQTIHQWPATLVQPVGSPLSLECTVEGTSNPNLYWYRQAAGRGLQLLFYSVGIGQISSEVPQNLSASRPQDRQFILSSKKLLLSDSGFYLCAWSADLYYGYTFGSGTRLTVV.

CDR3 amino acids: CAWSLGTGFEGANVLTF. The CDR3 DNA is TGTGCCTGGAGTCTGGGGACAGGGTTCGAGGGGGCCAACGTCCTGACTTTC. This chain connects TRBV30 to TRBJ2-6, with 9 bases that match TRBD1. Per germline, CDR1 GTSNPN and CDR2 SVGIG (reference sequence). V trimming: 2 bases; J trimming: 4 bases; junction bases outside the gene matches: 9. This CDR3 is 17 amino acids long.

By its share, this clone is medium-sized. The chain combines TRBV5-6 with TRBJ1-1; a weak D match, TRBD1 (6 bases). The CDR3 length is 14 residues. CDR1 SGHDT and CDR2 YYEEEE come from the germline V gene. The germline V and J ends were trimmed by 2 bases and 6 bases, with 14 bases remaining between them. The CDR3 spells CASSFETGTSEAFF. The CDR3 DNA is TGTGCCAGCAGCTTTGAGACGGGGACATCTGAAGCTTTCTTT.

Comment on this clone: An end of the junction does not agree with germline; a read error may underlie this. The genes are TRBV6-5 and TRBJ2-7; 9 nucleotides align to TRBD1. From germline, CDR1 is MNHEY and CDR2 SVGAGI. There are 14 residues in the CDR3. Here the CDR3 reads CASSQGTGPYERYF. CDR3 coding DNA: TGTGCCAGCAGCCAAGGGACAGGGCCCTACGAGCGGTACTTC.

The chain couples TRBV6-5 to TRBJ2-2; 8 bases agree with TRBD2. CDR1 MNHEY and CDR2 SVGAGI come from the germline V gene. This CDR3 is built from 16 residues. V trimming: 2 bases; J trimming: 6 bases; junction bases outside the gene matches: 8. The CDR3 here is CASSYKGLDSSGELFF. The CDR3 nucleotides are TGTGCCAGCAGTTACAAGGGACTAGACTCCTCCGGGGAGCTGTTTTTT.

This rearrangement joins TRBV7-9 to TRBJ1-2, with no clear D. This CDR3 has 15 residues. Trimming removed 3 bases from V and 4 bases from J, with 15 bases in between. Germline-derived CDR1 and CDR2 are SEHNR and FQNEAQ (reference sequence). The CDR3: CASSFDVATAYGYTF. The CDR3 DNA sequence: TGTGCCAGCAGCTTCGACGTTGCGACGGCCTATGGCTACACCTTC.

The rearrangement joins TRBV2 to TRBJ2-7; D unclear. CDR3 length: 16 residues. Trimming stripped 2 bases from V and 0 bases from J, with 14 bases between. CDR1 and CDR2 (germline): SNHLY, FYNNEI. CDR3 nucleotide sequence: TGTGCCAGCAGTGAAATAGTACCGGAATACTCCTACGAGCAGTACTTC. Translating it yields CASSEIVPEYSYEQYF.

The chain uses TRBV30 and TRBJ2-3, with 8 bases lining up with TRBD2. V gave up 2 bases and J gave up 4 bases; unmatched junction bases: 5. This CDR3 comprises 14 residues. The germline V gene encodes CDR1 GTSNPN and CDR2 SVGIG (reference sequence). The CDR3 DNA follows: TGTGCCTGGAGTCGATCGGGGGGGGCAGATACGCAGTATTTT. Residues: CAWSRSGGADTQYF.

CDR3 protein: CASSQGGEGYTEAFF. The CDR3 DNA reads TGCGCCAGCAGCCAGGGTGGGGAGGGGTACACTGAAGCTTTCTTT. The V and J genes are TRBV4-1 and TRBJ1-1; D possibly corresponds to TRBD1 (5 bases). The CDR3 runs to 15 residues. V was shortened by 3 bases and J by 3 bases, with 14 bases between the two germline ends. Germline lookup yields CDR1 MGHRA and CDR2 YSYEKL.

The rearrangement joins TRBV6-5 to TRBJ2-2; possibly TRBD1 or TRBD2 for D (5 bases each). CDR3 length: 16 amino acids. The V end lost 2 bases, the J end lost 4 bases, and 14 bases lay between the germline ends. From germline, CDR1 is MNHEY and CDR2 SVGAGI. The CDR3 region has the DNA TGTGCCAGCAGTTACGATCAGGGTGGAGGCACCGGGGAGCTGTTTTTT. Protein product: CASSYDQGGGTGELFF.

The rearrangement links TRBV7-8 to TRBJ2-7; possible D gene TRBD2, 5 bases. CDR1 is SGHVS and CDR2 is FQNEAQ in the germline V gene. Trimming cost V 7 bases and J 0 bases, with 19 bases left between them. The CDR3 consists of 16 residues. CDR3 residues: CASTGPGVLSSYEQYF. CDR3 DNA sequence: TGTGCCAGCACCGGACCCGGGGTACTAAGCTCCTACGAGCAGTACTTC.

V gene TRBV19 combines with J gene TRBJ1-1; no definite D call. The CDR3 totals 12 residues. The V and J ends lost 6 bases and 4 bases respectively, with 9 bases between them. Germline-derived CDR1 and CDR2 are LNHDA and SQIVND (reference sequence). The CDR3 here is CASSSGFTEAFF. The CDR3 DNA reads as TGTGCCAGTAGCAGTGGTTTCACTGAAGCTTTCTTT.

The chain couples TRBV2 to TRBJ2-5, with 7 bases aligning to TRBD1. Germline values: CDR1 SNHLY, CDR2 FYNNEI. This CDR3 is 16 amino acids long. The ends lost 1 base at V and 2 bases at J; junction bases unmatched: 7. As DNA, the CDR3 is TGTGCCAGCAGTGAAGTCCGGGGCAGGGGGCAAGAGACCCAGTACTTC. Its translation is CASSEVRGRGQETQYF. Together with reference TRBV2 and TRBJ2-5, the CDR3 gives the full variable domain: EPEVTQTPSHQVTQMGQEVILRCVPISNHLYFYWYRQILGQKVEFLVSFYNNEISEKSEIFDDQFSVERPDGSNFTLKIRSTKLEDSAMYFCASSEVRGRGQETQYFGPGTRLLVL.

This sequence joins TRBV4-1 and TRBJ2-7, with D unclear. CDR1 MGHRA and CDR2 YSYEKL come from the germline V gene. V lost 5 bases to trimming and J lost 3 bases, with 17 bases between them. CDR3 length equals 15 residues. This CDR3 is CASSLYHNGFYEQYF. The CDR3 DNA reads as TGCGCCAGCAGCTTGTACCATAATGGCTTCTACGAGCAGTACTTC.

This clone rates as medium-sized. The rearrangement uses TRBV5-1 and TRBJ1-1; 11 bases fit TRBD1. The V gene's germline CDR1 is SGHRS and CDR2 YFSETQ. The CDR3 is made up of 17 amino acids. V dropped 4 bases and J dropped 5; count of bases not matched to a gene: 13. The CDR3 nucleotides read TGCGCCAGCAGCACCGGCCGGGACAGGGGGGTAGTAACTGAAGCTTTCTTT. This gives the protein CASSTGRDRGVVTEAFF. The full variable domain, rest sourced from reference TRBV5-1 and TRBJ1-1, is KAGVTQTPRYLIKTRGQQVTLSCSPISGHRSVSWYQQTPGQGLQFLFEYFSETQRNKGNFPGRFSGRQFSNSRSEMNVSTLELGDSALYLCASSTGRDRGVVTEAFFGQGTRLTVV.

The chain is built from TRBV4-1 and TRBJ1-2, with 7 positions matching TRBD1. The CDR3 consists of 16 residues. The germline V gene has CDR1 MGHRA and CDR2 YSYEKL. With V trimmed by 1 base and J by 0 bases, 5 bases remained unmatched. The CDR3 is CASSQVTTGTNYGYTF. The CDR3, as DNA: TGCGCCAGCAGCCAAGTAACGACAGGGACTAACTATGGCTACACCTTC.